The 13 T cell receptor beta chains below were found in one sample sequenced in a study of blood T cell repertoires in COVID-19. TCRdb's copy holds only in-frame clones and misses some; the assay was immunoSEQ multiplex PCR. Of 280,000 or so clones listed, 70% to 90% are singletons. Sequenced input: peripheral blood. All receptors derive from a woman aged 55 to 70 with acute or convalescent COVID-19.

The chain has TRBV5-1 and TRBJ2-7; no reliable D call. Germline V gives CDR1 SGHRS, CDR2 YFSETQ. Trimming stripped 0 bases from V and 3 bases from J, with 4 bases between. CDR3 length: 12 amino acids. CDR3 in DNA: TGCGCCAGCAGCTTGGAGCTCTACGAGCAGTACTTC. Translation: CASSLELYEQYF. The whole variable domain, remainder taken from reference TRBV5-1 and TRBJ2-7, is KAGVTQTPRYLIKTRGQQVTLSCSPISGHRSVSWYQQTPGQGLQFLFEYFSETQRNKGNFPGRFSGRQFSNSRSEMNVSTLELGDSALYLCASSLELYEQYFGPGTRLTVT.

V is TRBV7-8 and J is TRBJ1-2; 8 positions match TRBD1. J gave up 4 bases and V 5 bases, and 12 bases lay outside the gene matches. This CDR3 contains 16 residues. Germline V gene lookup returns CDR1 SGHVS and CDR2 FQNEAQ. The CDR3 nucleotides are TGTGCCAGCAGCGCCCCCAGGGGGCTAGTTCCCTATGGCTACACCTTC. It codes for CASSAPRGLVPYGYTF. The complete variable domain, with remaining parts taken from reference TRBV7-8 and TRBJ1-2, reads GAGVSQSPRYKVAKRGQDVALRCDPISGHVSLFWYQQALGQGPEFLTYFQNEAQLDKSGLPSDRFFAERPEGSVSTLKIQRTQQEDSAVYLCASSAPRGLVPYGYTFGSGTRLTVV.

The V gene is TRBV9, the J gene TRBJ2-2; tentatively, D is TRBD2 (5 bases). Germline values: CDR1 SGDLS, CDR2 YYNGEE. This CDR3 is 15 amino acids long. V dropped 0 bases and J dropped 6 bases, with 12 bases sitting between them. The CDR3 is CASSVAANGAGELFF. The CDR3 bases are TGTGCCAGCAGCGTAGCGGCTAACGGGGCCGGGGAGCTGTTTTTT.

This clone was detected once. The gene calls are TRBV11-3 and TRBJ2-1; TRBD2 matches 7 bases. The V gene's germline CDR1 is SGHNT and CDR2 YENEEA. This CDR3 contains 16 residues. After removal of 1 base from V and 4 bases from J, the junction contained 7 bases not matched to a gene. DNA for the CDR3: TGTGCCAGCAGCTTAGTGGGAGGGGCAGGGTACAATGAGCAGTTCTTC. Residues: CASSLVGGAGYNEQFF.

The chain has TRBV28 and TRBJ2-1, with TRBD2 matching 7 bases. The CDR3 spans 14 residues. The ends lost 0 bases at V and 6 bases at J; junction bases unmatched: 2. The germline V gene encodes CDR1 MDHEN and CDR2 SYDVKM. The CDR3 reads CASSLWGGGNEQFF. The CDR3 region has the DNA TGTGCCAGCAGTTTATGGGGCGGGGGCAATGAGCAGTTCTTC.

This clone was seen more than once but under ten times. The J gene is TRBJ1-1, the V gene TRBV28, with a tentative D call TRBD1 (5 bases). Germline CDR1 is MDHEN and CDR2 is SYDVKM. V was cut by 3 bases and J by 5 bases, with 19 bases left in between. The CDR3 spans 16 residues. The CDR3 reads CASSFAGAVGGTEAFF. The CDR3 DNA follows: TGTGCCAGCAGTTTCGCCGGGGCAGTGGGAGGGACTGAAGCTTTCTTT. Full variable domain (outside the CDR3, taken from reference TRBV28 and TRBJ1-1): DVKVTQSSRYLVKRTGEKVFLECVQDMDHENMFWYRQDPGLGLRLIYFSYDVKMKEKGDIPEGYSVSREKKERFSLILESASTNQTSMYLCASSFAGAVGGTEAFFGQGTRLTVV.

The V call is TRBV19, the J call TRBJ2-1; 13 bases are a match to TRBD2. CDR3 length: 12 residues. The J segment lost 14 bases and the V segment lost 5 bases, leaving 3 bases of the junction unmatched. Germline values: CDR1 LNHDA, CDR2 SQIVND (reference sequence). The CDR3 DNA reads TGTGCCAGTAGTCTACTAGCGGGGGGGAAGTTCTTC. Translating gives CASSLLAGGKFF.

The count of this clone is one. The rearrangement joins TRBV20-1 to TRBJ2-3; the match to TRBD2 covers 7 bases. J lost 10 bases, V lost 3 bases, and 1 base had no gene match. CDR3 size: 10 residues. Looked up from germline, CDR1 is DFQATT and CDR2 is SNEGSKA (reference sequence). CDR3 in DNA: TGCAGTGCTAGTCTAGCGGCGCAGTATTTT. Translated: CSASLAAQYF.

The J gene is TRBJ1-1, the V gene TRBV28; no definite D call. The CDR3 is made up of 12 amino acids. The V and J ends lost 6 bases and 1 base respectively, with 6 bases between them. Germline CDR1 MDHEN, CDR2 SYDVKM. The CDR3 nucleotides read TGTGCCAGCAGGGTGGCGAACACTGAAGCTTTCTTT. The encoded protein is CASRVANTEAFF.

The V call is TRBV12-3 or TRBV12-4, the J call TRBJ2-1; tentatively, D is TRBD1 (6 bases). V was clipped by 5 bases and J by 6 bases, with 8 bases between them. The CDR3 is made up of 12 amino acids. Here the CDR3 DNA reads TGTGCCAGCAGTCCGGACAGCAATGAGCAGTTCTTC. Its translation: CASSPDSNEQFF.

A single count supports this clone. The V gene is TRBV28, the J gene TRBJ1-4; D is undetermined. V gave up 7 bases and J gave up 5 bases, with 11 bases separating them. From germline, CDR1 is MDHEN and CDR2 SYDVKM. This CDR3 contains 13 residues. The CDR3 DNA sequence: TGTGCCAGCACCGGGGTGTTGAATGAAAAACTGTTTTTT. Its protein product is CASTGVLNEKLFF.

The rearrangement joins TRBV7-9 to TRBJ1-5, with 8 bases matching TRBD1. This CDR3 spans 15 amino acids. Looked up from germline, CDR1 is SEHNR and CDR2 is FQNEAQ (reference sequence). V shed 5 bases and J 6 bases; nucleotides not matched to a gene: 9. The CDR3 reads CASSRTGGSAQPQHF. CDR3 DNA sequence: TGTGCCAGCAGCAGAACAGGGGGTTCGGCTCAGCCCCAGCATTTT.

The genes are TRBV30 and TRBJ1-5; no definite D call. Germline V gene sequence: CDR1 GTSNPN, CDR2 SVGIG (reference sequence). The CDR3 totals 16 residues. Trimming stripped 0 bases from V and 0 bases from J, with 12 bases between. The CDR3 is CAWSVRGGYSNQPQHF. The CDR3 nucleotides read TGTGCCTGGAGTGTACGAGGCGGGTATAGCAATCAGCCCCAGCATTTT.